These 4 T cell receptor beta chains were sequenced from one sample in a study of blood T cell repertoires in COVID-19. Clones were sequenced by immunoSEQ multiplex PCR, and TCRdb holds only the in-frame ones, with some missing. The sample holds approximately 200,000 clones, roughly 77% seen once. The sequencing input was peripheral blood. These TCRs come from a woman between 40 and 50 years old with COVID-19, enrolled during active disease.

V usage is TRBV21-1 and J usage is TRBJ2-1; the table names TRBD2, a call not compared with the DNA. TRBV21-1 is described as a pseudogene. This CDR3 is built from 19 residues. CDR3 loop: CASSAFSGRALPSINEQFF. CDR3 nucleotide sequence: TGTGCCAGCAGCGCGTTTAGCGGGAGGGCCCTTCCCTCAATCAATGAGCAGTTCTTC.

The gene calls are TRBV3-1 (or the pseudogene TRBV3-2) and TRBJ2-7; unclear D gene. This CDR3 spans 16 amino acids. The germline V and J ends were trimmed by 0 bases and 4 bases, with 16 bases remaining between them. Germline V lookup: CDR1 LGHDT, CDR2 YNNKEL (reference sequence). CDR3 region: CASSQDGLAGIYEQYF. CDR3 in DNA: TGTGCCAGCAGCCAAGACGGCCTGGCAGGCATTTACGAGCAGTACTTC.

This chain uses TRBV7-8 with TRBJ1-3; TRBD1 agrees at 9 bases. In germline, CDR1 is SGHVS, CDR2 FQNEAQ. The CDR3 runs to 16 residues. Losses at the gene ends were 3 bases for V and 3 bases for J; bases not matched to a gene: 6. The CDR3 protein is CASSLALTGGGNTIYF. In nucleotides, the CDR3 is TGTGCCAGCAGCTTGGCCCTGACAGGGGGTGGAAACACCATATATTTT. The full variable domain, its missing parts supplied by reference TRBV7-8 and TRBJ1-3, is GAGVSQSPRYKVAKRGQDVALRCDPISGHVSLFWYQQALGQGPEFLTYFQNEAQLDKSGLPSDRFFAERPEGSVSTLKIQRTQQEDSAVYLCASSLALTGGGNTIYFGEGSWLTVV.

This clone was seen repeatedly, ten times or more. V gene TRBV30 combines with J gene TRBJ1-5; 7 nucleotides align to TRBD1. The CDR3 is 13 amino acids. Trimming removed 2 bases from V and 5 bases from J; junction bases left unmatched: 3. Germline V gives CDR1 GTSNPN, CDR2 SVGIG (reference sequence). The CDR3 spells CAWSPTGDQPQHF. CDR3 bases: TGTGCCTGGAGTCCAACAGGGGATCAGCCCCAGCATTTT.